This note documents a single T cell receptor beta chain sequence. There is no known antigen for this receptor. Base qualities are not provided; no much larger clone lies one nucleotide away. The data were taken from a study of cytomegalovirus exposure and HLA in healthy donors (dated by TCRdb to about 2017). Background for the entire study: According to an earlier analysis of several hundred of the donors, some 180 million T cells yielded 90 million to 130 million unique TCR beta sequences and approximately 300 Gb of sequence data. The number of typed donors differed by locus: roughly 629-630 for A, B, C, DRB1 and DQB1; approximately 520 for DQA1; about 600 for DPA1; and about 450 for DPB1. Of the roughly 400 genotyped donors, 65% to 90% fell in the genetic ancestry cluster associated with self-reported Caucasian donors. Alongside the repertoire data, information on donor age, sex, ethnicity and CMV serostatus was compiled. Roughly 300 gigabases of sequencing data and tens of millions of unique TCR sequences were included in an early release covering 550 to 650 HLA-typed donors. The study combined high-throughput TCR immunosequencing, statistical association of individual TCRs with disease status, and machine learning to predict cytomegalovirus infection status. The T cell repertoires of several hundred subjects were profiled by immunosequencing and related to cytomegalovirus serostatus. The study was designed to test whether signatures of past pathogen exposure could be identified by cataloging public T cell receptors. All discovery cohort repertoires had been generated on a single sequencing platform. A later genetic analysis took genome-wide SNP genotypes for about 65% of the roughly 670 donors and used that subset as a discovery cohort. In an earlier analysis of roughly 540 of the donors, high-throughput TCR beta sequencing was used to judge whether each TCR beta V gene segment behaved as functional or pseudogenic. A later analysis re-examined previously published TCR beta repertoires from 600 to 700 donors and added high-resolution HLA genotyping to investigate patterns of TCR occurrence. The later analysis used no new phenotypic data to find candidate immune exposures, relying instead on TCR beta sequences and their occurrence across donors. HLA typing included class I and class II loci at four-digit resolution. In addition to the first cohort of roughly 670 subjects, a separate validation cohort of approximately 120 different subjects was used. Among some 410 genotyped donors of the cohort, an average of about 240,000 unique TCR beta nucleotide sequences were sequenced per donor, around 20% of them non-productive. About five DR-DQ haplotypes were handled as single units for association and clustering because linkage in the cohort was strong. The paper's findings and limits, for the study overall: In a later genetic analysis, fewer N-insertions in productive TCRs were reported among donors in an Asian-associated ancestry cluster than the roughly 700-donor mean. Specific HLA alleles were associated with 15,000 to 20,000 TCR beta sequences at a false discovery rate of 0.05 in a later analysis. The classifier was reported to diagnose cytomegalovirus status with high specificity and sensitivity in both the original and validation cohorts. About 17 rarely observed V segments, including chromosome 9 orphons, were excluded from the earlier analysis of a few hundred of the donors because counts were too low. The authors suggested that the approach could potentially be extended to other disease states and immunological phenotypes. In a later analysis, TCR association rates were found to vary across HLA loci, with the most associated TCRs seen for DRB1 alleles and the fewest for HLA-C alleles. Because HLA typing was unavailable for some donors at each locus, only the typed subset was used in association tests. The study gave a list of more than 150 TCR beta chains associated with cytomegalovirus. Across donors, most TCR sequences were observed very rarely, whereas some public TCRs were present in many individuals. Strong co-occurrence of HLA alleles, especially DR and DQ, made assigning TCR associations to individual alleles difficult. For the cohort, immune exposure information was limited to CMV serostatus. Some IMGT-functional V segments, including TRBV6-2 and TRBV6-3, could not be distinguished by the 87-base-pair reads and were therefore excluded. In a later analysis, several top co-occurrence clusters were reported to appear linked to parvovirus B19, influenza, CMV and Epstein-Barr virus. In a later analysis, HLA-associated TCR beta chains showed more clonal expansion and lower generation probabilities than non-associated chains that were equally common. Most CMV-associated TCR beta chains appeared to be HLA-restricted in a later analysis, and the HLA associations seemed to be driven largely by CMV exposure. An earlier analysis of around 540 of the donors showed that most TCR beta V segments appeared in productive rearrangements either about 87% or about 30% of the time, which broadly matched IMGT annotations. A later genetic analysis associated a missense DCLRE1C variant with V-gene and J-gene trimming of TCR beta chains, and an independent cohort replicated the association. A few of the identified cytomegalovirus-associated TCR beta chains were confirmed in vitro to be specific for cytomegalovirus antigens. A group of highly shared sequence variants was considered likely to be a technical artifact of the sequencing pipeline. Correlated functional status among segregating V segments might be attributable to linkage disequilibrium, but an unknown experimental factor could not be ruled out. A further reported finding was that TCR beta sequences accurately predicted the HLA-A and HLA-B alleles for most subjects in the first cohort. The presence/absence analyses assumed that sequencing depth was roughly uniform across donors, and that assumption may not be true. This cohort had only TCR beta chains sequenced, and the lack of alpha or paired-chain data limited which features could be detected.

In total, about 650 healthy bone marrow donors made up the cohort. All cohort members were sampled while nominally healthy, although unrecorded immune exposures were likely present. The donor was CMV seropositive and was included in the group of some 290 seropositive cohort members. Every donor gave a peripheral blood sample, and the peripheral blood mononuclear cells from that sample were used for TCR beta sequencing. The Qiagen DNeasy Blood Extraction Kit was used to extract genomic DNA from the blood cell samples. The library was made by the immunoSEQ multiplex PCR assay. For the multiplex PCR, a mixture combining 60 forward primers for TCR Vbeta segments and 13 reverse primers for TCR Jbeta segments was used. The CDR3 region of rearranged TCR beta genes was amplified from genomic DNA with a multiplex PCR assay. On the Illumina HiSeq System, the amplified TCR beta libraries were sequenced as 87-base-pair reads. The study's own analysis went as follows. In a later analysis, tens of millions of unique TCR beta chains were counted across the approximately 620 repertoires, and about 9.9 million of these chains were shared by at least two donors. To remove PCR and sequencing errors, raw reads were error-corrected and collapsed into unique sequences using a nearest-neighbor algorithm that merged closely related sequences. Alignment of CDR3 sequences to IMGT reference sequences was used to assign V, D and J gene segments. For a sequence to be retained, at least a six-nucleotide match to both a V gene segment and a J gene segment was required. Rearrangements were classified as productive when the CDR3 lacked stop codons and remained in frame with V and J, and all other rearrangements were classified as non-productive. Following IMGT convention, CDR3 was defined as the stretch from the second conserved V-encoded cysteine to the conserved J-encoded phenylalanine. The earlier analysis of more than 450 of the donors excluded sequences that lacked an unambiguous match to a single V gene segment. An earlier analysis of 587 of the donors called V segments functional above 56.7% productive rearrangements and segregating when the between-donor standard deviation exceeded 5%. A statistical classification framework was developed to diagnose cytomegalovirus status using the catalog of TCR beta chain sequences. A later analysis assigned V and J genes by comparing TCR nucleotide sequences with IMGT/GENE-DB human TR gene sequences. Using the TCRdist pipeline, a later analysis assigned CDR3 sequences along with most-parsimonious VDJ recombination scenarios. A later analysis defined each TCR beta chain by its CDR3 amino acid sequence plus V-gene family, and excluded reads lacking a unique V-gene family. In a later analysis, around 650 highly shared, low-generation-probability nucleotide sequences were removed to address suspected cross-contamination and a sequencing artifact. For each public chain, a later analysis derived a clonal expansion index from normalized ranks of inferred template counts within each repertoire. In a later analysis, generation probabilities were computed using a VDJ recombination model fitted to out-of-frame rearrangements, and the results were checked against IGoR. A later analysis scored TCR-TCR, TCR-HLA and TCR-CMV co-occurrence with hypergeometric tests, applying a repertoire-size bias correction to TCR pairs. In a later analysis, false discovery rates were estimated by permuting HLA or CMV assignments 20 times. In a later analysis, co-occurring TCRs were grouped using DBSCAN, with TCRdist sequence similarity added in when clustering inside HLA-allele-positive subsets. Co-occurrence clustering excluded repertoires with fewer than 30,000 or more than 120,000 public chains, plus five with anomalous nucleotide sharing. TCRdb took this table from immuneACCESS and kept in-frame rearrangements with V and J called. Such tables lack part of the clones; where checked against another copy, unresolved V genes explain under half of the gap, and the rest is unexplained. The V and J calls and clone size come from that table; D and trimming were worked out from the DNA. Recorded for this sample are about 160,000 clones; approximately 84% of them occurred a single time. The top ten constitute 2% to 2.5% of the sample.

V lost 5 bases and J lost 6 bases, and the count of bases not matched to a germline gene is 3. The CDR3 contains 15 residues, cysteine and phenylalanine counted. Just CDR3 DNA is preserved here, 45 bases in frame from base 1. CDR1 and CDR2, per the germline V gene, are SGHTA and FQGNSA. The source of this sequence is a man aged 18 to 30 in good health and CMV-seropositive. The sample comprised PBMCs. The rearrangement combines TRBV7-2 with TRBJ2-1, and 14 junctional nucleotides match TRBD2. The encoded CDR3 is CASSKTSGGANEQFF. The nucleotide sequence is TGTGCCAGCAGCAAGACTAGCGGGGGGGCCAATGAGCAGTTCTTC.